These 26 T cell receptor beta chains share one sample of origin, sequenced in a study of T cell repertoires in cytomegalovirus infection. These receptors are not linked to any known antigen. TCRdb called the reads again in MiXCR, with one record for every CDR3 protein. This sample yields some 350,000 distinct CDR3 sequences, of which 25% to 35% are seen a single time; over 15% belongs to the top ten. The sequenced sample was cultured PBMCs, obtained from culture after CMV antigen stimulation. These receptors all stem from a human donor in good health (CMV status not recorded). Some clones in this sample may be carry-over from other donors' samples.

In this sample, this clonotype turned up a few times. The rearrangement links TRBV5-1 to TRBJ2-1; D is undetermined. The CDR3 spans 13 residues. The V end lost 1 base, the J end lost 9 bases, and 11 bases lay between the germline ends. Germline V gene lookup returns CDR1 SGHRS and CDR2 YFSETQ. CDR3 amino acids: CASSLPGSGEQFF. CDR3 bases: TGCGCCAGCAGCTTGCCTGGGTCCGGTGAGCAGTTCTTC. The complete variable domain, with remaining parts taken from reference TRBV5-1 and TRBJ2-1, reads KAGVTQTPRYLIKTRGQQVTLSCSPISGHRSVSWYQQTPGQGLQFLFEYFSETQRNKGNFPGRFSGRQFSNSRSEMNVSTLELGDSALYLCASSLPGSGEQFFGPGTRLTVL.

At least ten counts were recorded for this clonotype. The gene calls are TRBV7-2 and TRBJ2-5; the D is unclear. The germline CDR1 and CDR2 sequences are SGHTA and FQGNSA. With 3 bases removed from V and 4 bases from J, the gap between germline ends came to 12 bases. The CDR3 runs 14 residues. CDR3 in amino acids: CASSFQQSAETQYF. DNA for the CDR3: TGTGCCAGCAGCTTCCAGCAATCGGCAGAGACCCAGTACTTC.

This clonotype came up a few times. The rearrangement joins TRBV7-3 to TRBJ2-3; D is unclear. CDR1 and CDR2 from the germline V gene are SGHTA and FQGTGA. CDR3 length equals 15 residues. Trimming removed 2 bases from V and 0 bases from J, with 9 bases in between. In nucleotides, the CDR3 is TGTGCCAGCAGCTTATCATCGGTTAGCACAGATACGCAGTATTTT. Amino acid sequence: CASSLSSVSTDTQYF.

In its sample, this clonotype was seen a few times. V is TRBV19 and J is TRBJ2-7; D not resolved. The V and J ends lost 3 bases and 8 bases respectively, with 14 bases between them. Germline CDR1 and CDR2: LNHDA and SQIVND (reference sequence). The CDR3 is 13 residues long. This CDR3 is CASSIARSEQQYF. DNA of the CDR3: TGTGCCAGTAGTATCGCCCGGTCGGAGCAGCAGTACTTC.

The CDR3 loop is CASSLGQTNIQYF. In DNA form, the CDR3 reads TGTGCCAGCAGTTTGGGACAGACAAACATTCAGTACTTC. The rearrangement links TRBV28 to TRBJ2-4; 7 nucleotides match TRBD1. Germline V gene sequence: CDR1 MDHEN, CDR2 SYDVKM. This CDR3 has 13 amino acids. The J segment lost 6 bases and the V segment lost 3 bases, leaving 2 bases of the junction unmatched.

This chain connects TRBV7-3 to TRBJ2-2; weak D call: TRBD1 (5 bases). CDR1 and CDR2 (germline): SGHTA, FQGTGA. Trimming stripped 5 bases from V and 0 bases from J, with 10 bases between. The CDR3 is 15 amino acids. CDR3 nucleotides: TGTGCCAGCAGCCAAGGGGCAGCGAACACCGGGGAGCTGTTTTTT. Translated: CASSQGAANTGELFF.

V gene TRBV3-1 combines with J gene TRBJ2-1; 16 bases fit TRBD2. CDR1 and CDR2 (germline): LGHDT, YNNKEL (reference sequence). The CDR3 runs 17 residues. V lost 2 bases to trimming and J lost 10 bases; unmatched junction nucleotides: 8. DNA of the CDR3: TGTGCCAGCAGCCAACCGGGACTAGCGGGAGGGCTGAACGAGCAGTTCTTC. Translation gives CASSQPGLAGGLNEQFF.

This clonotype was seen a handful of times. The rearrangement joins TRBV7-9 to TRBJ2-7; unclear D gene. The germline CDR1 and CDR2 sequences are SEHNR and FQNEAQ (reference sequence). CDR3 length: 13 amino acids. V dropped 4 bases and J dropped 1 base, with 8 bases sitting between them. CDR3 sequence: CASSSTESYEQYF. CDR3 sequence (DNA): TGTGCCAGCAGCTCCACAGAGTCCTACGAGCAGTACTTC.

This clonotype was seen only a few times. The chain combines TRBV12-3 or TRBV12-4 with TRBJ2-4; TRBD2 might be the D (6 bases). Deletions cut 6 bases from V and 6 bases from J, with 12 bases between. This CDR3 contains 13 residues. DNA of the CDR3: TGTGCCAGCAGGGGGGGACCTTTAAACATTCAGTACTTC. Encoded protein: CASRGGPLNIQYF.

V gene TRBV19 combines with J gene TRBJ1-1; D gene unclear. Trimming removed 3 bases from V and 4 bases from J, with 15 bases in between. The germline CDR1 and CDR2 sequences are LNHDA and SQIVND (reference sequence). The CDR3 sequence is 15 residues long. This CDR3 is CASSMHKGFLTEAFF. In DNA form, the CDR3 reads TGTGCCAGTAGTATGCATAAGGGTTTTCTCACTGAAGCTTTCTTT.

In this sample, this clonotype turned up a few times. V is TRBV11-2 and J is TRBJ2-1; the D call may be TRBD1 or TRBD2 (5 bases each). Trimming left V 2 bases short and J 8 bases short, with 22 bases between. Germline lookup yields CDR1 SGHAT and CDR2 FQNNGV. The CDR3 length is 17 residues. CDR3 amino acids: CASSLTGQSLRRHEQFF. CDR3 bases: TGTGCCAGCAGCTTAACGGGGCAGTCCCTGAGGAGGCATGAGCAGTTCTTC.

This clonotype was seen only once. V usage is TRBV6-6 and J usage is TRBJ1-5; weak D call: TRBD1 (6 bases). This CDR3 contains 15 residues. V lost 6 bases, J lost 7 bases, and 19 bases lay in between. From germline, CDR1 is MNHNY and CDR2 SVGAGI (reference sequence). The CDR3 DNA sequence: TGTGCCAGCAGCCACGGAGCGGGGGCCTACCAGCCCCAGCATTTT. Translation gives CASSHGAGAYQPQHF.

With respect to this clonotype: Sequence at one end of the junction differs from germline and may be a read error. The CDR3 DNA is TGTGCTACCAGCCCCGGGACAGGTGGATGTATCTTC. As protein: CATSPGTGGCIF. This sequence joins TRBV12-5 and TRBJ2-1; 8 bases agree with TRBD1. This CDR3 is built from 12 residues. The germline CDR1 and CDR2 sequences are LGHNT and FRNRAP.

This rearrangement joins TRBV12-3 or TRBV12-4 to TRBJ2-1, with TRBD2 identical over 8 bases. The CDR3 runs to 14 residues. The trim removed 6 bases at V and 8 bases at J, leaving 9 bases unmatched. The CDR3 region is CASRTGLDQDEQFF. The DNA for the CDR3 is TGTGCCAGCAGGACGGGACTAGACCAGGATGAGCAGTTCTTC.

This clonotype was observed a handful of times. V usage is TRBV20-1 and J usage is TRBJ2-7; D remains ambiguous. CDR3 size: 12 residues. Per the germline V gene, CDR1 is DFQATT and CDR2 is SNEGSKA (reference sequence). V lost 5 bases and J lost 3, with 11 bases in between. The CDR3 reads CSAASKGYEQYF. CDR3 nucleotides: TGCAGTGCTGCGTCAAAGGGCTACGAGCAGTACTTC.

This sequence joins TRBV15 and TRBJ2-3, with a weak D call TRBD1 (6 bases). Germline lookup yields CDR1 LNHNV and CDR2 YYDKDF (reference sequence). The CDR3 consists of 17 residues. With 10 bases removed from V and 4 bases from J, the gap between germline ends came to 27 bases. CDR3 protein: CARNVQGPLQVADTQYF. In nucleotides, the CDR3 is TGTGCCAGAAATGTCCAGGGGCCCCTTCAGGTGGCAGATACGCAGTATTTT.

This CDR3 is CASSFNAGTDTQYF. The CDR3 region has the DNA TGTGCCAGCAGCTTCAACGCCGGCACAGATACGCAGTATTTT. The gene calls are TRBV7-3 and TRBJ2-3, with D uncertain. The CDR3 sequence is 14 residues long. Germline V gene sequence: CDR1 SGHTA, CDR2 FQGTGA. The ends were cut back, 3 bases at V and 1 base at J, with 8 bases in the middle.

In its sample, this clonotype was seen a few times. One junction end does not reproduce the germline sequence, and a read error may be involved. The J gene is TRBJ1-2, the V gene TRBV7-9; D ambiguous. Looked up from germline, CDR1 is SEHNR and CDR2 is FQNEAQ (reference sequence). The CDR3 is 13 amino acids. The chain's CDR3 is CASSLEGARGYTF. CDR3 coding DNA: TGTGCCAGCAGTTTAGAGGGTGCGAGGGGCTACACCTTC.

This chain joins TRBV7-9 and TRBJ1-1, with D tentatively TRBD1 (6 bases). Per the germline V gene, CDR1 is SEHNR and CDR2 is FQNEAQ (reference sequence). The CDR3 runs 14 residues. The V gene lost 1 base and the J gene lost 6 bases, with 12 bases spanning the gap. The CDR3 loop reads CASSLGGGRPEAFF. The CDR3 DNA is TGTGCCAGCAGCTTAGGAGGGGGGAGACCTGAAGCTTTCTTT.

The genes are TRBV3-1 and TRBJ1-5; the D is unclear. This CDR3 has 12 residues. Trimming pared 2 bases from V and 5 bases from J, leaving 4 bases between. Germline CDR1 is LGHDT and CDR2 is YNNKEL (reference sequence). The CDR3 DNA reads TGTGCCAGCAGCCAAAATGATCAGCCCCAGCATTTT. Its protein is CASSQNDQPQHF.

This chain uses TRBV11-1 with TRBJ2-1, with 12 bases fitting TRBD2. J lost 3 bases, V lost 5 bases, and 8 bases had no gene match. Germline assignment: CDR1 SGHAT and CDR2 FQDESV (reference sequence). CDR3 size: 17 residues. CDR3 region: CASSLRLAGDYYNEQFF. The CDR3 DNA sequence: TGTGCCAGCAGCCTAAGACTAGCGGGAGATTACTACAATGAGCAGTTCTTC.

This clonotype showed up just a few times. The rearrangement links TRBV18 to TRBJ2-1, with 8 positions matching TRBD2. The V segment lost 1 base and the J segment 9 bases; nucleotides outside the gene matches: 8. Per the germline V gene, CDR1 is KGHSH and CDR2 is LQKENI. CDR3 length: 15 amino acids. The CDR3 sequence: CASSPQGVAGGEQFF. Here the CDR3 DNA reads TGTGCCAGCTCACCACAGGGTGTGGCGGGAGGTGAGCAGTTCTTC.

A few counts support this clonotype. V gene TRBV4-2 combines with J gene TRBJ2-7; D perhaps matches TRBD1 (5 bases). The CDR3 loop spans 15 amino acids. Trimming left V 3 bases short and J 0 bases short, with 12 bases between. Germline-derived CDR1 and CDR2 are LGHNA and YNFKEQ. CDR3: CASSQRTIISYEQYF. In DNA form, the CDR3 reads TGTGCCAGCAGCCAGCGGACAATTATCTCCTACGAGCAGTACTTC.

V usage is TRBV19 and J usage is TRBJ2-7; no clear D gene. Germline CDR1 LNHDA, CDR2 SQIVND (reference sequence). The CDR3 totals 14 residues. The V end was cut by 3 bases, the J end by 6 bases, with 15 bases between. CDR3 DNA: TGTGCCAGTAGTATCCATGACCGAACCTGCGAGCAGTACTTC. It codes for CASSIHDRTCEQYF.

The chain employs TRBV2 and TRBJ1-1, with D possibly TRBD1 on 5 matching bases. Germline V gene sequence: CDR1 SNHLY, CDR2 FYNNEI. This CDR3 region has 15 residues. The V end lost 4 bases, the J end lost 5 bases, and 17 bases lay between the germline ends. The CDR3 nucleotides read TGTGCCAGCAGTGGCCAAGGGACGGGGAGGACTGAAGCTTTCTTT. This encodes CASSGQGTGRTEAFF.

The V call is TRBV29-1, the J call TRBJ2-1; a weak D match, TRBD2 (7 bases). V lost 6 bases and J lost 6, with 9 bases in between. The CDR3 spans 11 residues. Per the germline V gene, CDR1 is SQVTM and CDR2 is ANQGSEA. The CDR3 is CSVGGANEQFF. Here the CDR3 DNA reads TGCAGCGTGGGGGGGGCCAATGAGCAGTTCTTC.